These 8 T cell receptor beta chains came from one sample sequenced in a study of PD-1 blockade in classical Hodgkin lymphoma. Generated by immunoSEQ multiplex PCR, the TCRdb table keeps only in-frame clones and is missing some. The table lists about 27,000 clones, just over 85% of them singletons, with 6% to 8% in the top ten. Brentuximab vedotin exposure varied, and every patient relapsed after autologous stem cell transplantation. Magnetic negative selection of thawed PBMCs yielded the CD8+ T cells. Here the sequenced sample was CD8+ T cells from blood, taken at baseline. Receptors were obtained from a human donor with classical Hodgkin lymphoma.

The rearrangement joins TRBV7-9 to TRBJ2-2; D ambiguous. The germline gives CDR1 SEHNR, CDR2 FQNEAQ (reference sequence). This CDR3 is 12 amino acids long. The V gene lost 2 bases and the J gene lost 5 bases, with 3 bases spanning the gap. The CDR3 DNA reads TGTGCCAGCAGCTTAATTACCGGGGAGCTGTTTTTT. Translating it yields CASSLITGELFF.

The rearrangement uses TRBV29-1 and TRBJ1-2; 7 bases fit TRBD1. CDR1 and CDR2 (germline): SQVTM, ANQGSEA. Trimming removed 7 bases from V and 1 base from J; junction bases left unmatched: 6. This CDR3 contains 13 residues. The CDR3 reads CSGRDSDNYGYTF. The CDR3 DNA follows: TGCAGCGGAAGGGACAGCGATAACTATGGCTACACCTTC.

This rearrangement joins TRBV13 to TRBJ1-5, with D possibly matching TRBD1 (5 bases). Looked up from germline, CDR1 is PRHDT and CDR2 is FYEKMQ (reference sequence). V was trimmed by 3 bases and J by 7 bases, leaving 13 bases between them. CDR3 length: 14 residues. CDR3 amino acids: CASSFRQGGQPQHF. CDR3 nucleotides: TGTGCCAGCAGCTTTCGGCAGGGAGGACAGCCCCAGCATTTT.

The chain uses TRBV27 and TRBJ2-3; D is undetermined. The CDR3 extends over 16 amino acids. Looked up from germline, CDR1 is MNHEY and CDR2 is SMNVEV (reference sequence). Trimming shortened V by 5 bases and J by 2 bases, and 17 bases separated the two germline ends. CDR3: CASSPSYGEFTDTQYF. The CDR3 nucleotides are TGTGCCAGCAGTCCCTCCTACGGCGAGTTCACAGATACGCAGTATTTT.

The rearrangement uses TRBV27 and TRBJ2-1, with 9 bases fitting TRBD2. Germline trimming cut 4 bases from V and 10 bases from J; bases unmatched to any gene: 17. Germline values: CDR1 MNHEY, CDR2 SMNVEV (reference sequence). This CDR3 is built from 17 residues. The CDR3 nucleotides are TGTGCCAGCAGTTCGGCTACCGGGACTAGCCCTCGGGGAGAGCAGTTCTTC. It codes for CASSSATGTSPRGEQFF.

CDR3 protein: CASTPSSEQFF. The CDR3 DNA is TGTGCCAGCACCCCATCTAGTGAGCAGTTCTTC. V usage is TRBV11-2 and J usage is TRBJ2-1; D is unclear. The CDR3 spans 11 residues. Germline loops: CDR1 SGHAT, CDR2 FQNNGV. The V and J ends lost 7 bases and 9 bases respectively, with 10 bases between them.

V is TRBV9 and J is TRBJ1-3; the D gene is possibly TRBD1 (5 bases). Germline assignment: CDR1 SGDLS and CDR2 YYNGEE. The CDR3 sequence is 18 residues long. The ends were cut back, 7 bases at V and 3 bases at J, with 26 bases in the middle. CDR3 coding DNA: TGTGCCAGCGGGGGTATCGGATACCTTATGTTCCGTGGAAACACCATATATTTT. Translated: CASGGIGYLMFRGNTIYF.

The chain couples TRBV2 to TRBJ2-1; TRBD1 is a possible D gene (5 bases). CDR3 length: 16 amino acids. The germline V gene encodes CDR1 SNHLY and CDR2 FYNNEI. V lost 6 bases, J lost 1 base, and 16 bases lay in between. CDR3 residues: CASRAGRTLSYNEQFF. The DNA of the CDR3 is TGTGCCAGCAGGGCCGGTAGGACACTATCCTACAATGAGCAGTTCTTC.